A single sample gave rise to the 30 T cell receptor beta chains below, sequenced in a study of CD8 T cells in ankylosing spondylitis. Study-level points and caveats: For ankylosing spondylitis blood, a TCR beta motif of 7 to 9 highly homologous variants appeared characteristic.

In TCRdb, the 5' RACE reads were re-called with MiXCR into one record per CDR3 protein. The top ten clones hold approximately 42% of a sample with hundreds of thousands of distinct CDR3 sequences, about 18% of them seen once. No antigens are known for them. The sample comprised blood, either unsorted or a sorted T cell fraction (not recorded which). These receptors were collected from a male donor with ankylosing spondylitis.

This rearrangement joins TRBV11-2 to TRBJ1-2, with 7 bases identical to TRBD1. This CDR3 region has 16 residues. Germline V gives CDR1 SGHAT, CDR2 FQNNGV. The J segment lost 3 bases and the V segment lost 0 bases, leaving 7 bases of the junction unmatched. As DNA, the CDR3 is TGTGCCAGCAGCTTAGATGCGGGGGGACAGCACTATGGCTACACCTTC. Amino acids: CASSLDAGGQHYGYTF. Full variable domain (outside the CDR3, taken from reference TRBV11-2 and TRBJ1-2): EAGVAQSPRYKIIEKRQSVAFWCNPISGHATLYWYQQILGQGPKLLIQFQNNGVVDDSQLPKDRFSAERLKGVDSTLKIQPAKLEDSAVYLCASSLDAGGQHYGYTFGSGTRLTVV.

The chain combines TRBV2 with TRBJ1-4; D is ambiguous. Germline CDR1 is SNHLY and CDR2 is FYNNEI. V shed 3 bases and J shed 5 bases, with 7 bases lying between them. The CDR3 consists of 13 residues. This chain's CDR3 is CASSDSGNEKLFF. CDR3 bases: TGTGCCAGCAGTGATAGCGGGAATGAAAAACTGTTTTTT.

This clonotype was counted a few times. This chain links TRBV12-3 or TRBV12-4 with TRBJ2-1, with D tentatively TRBD2 (5 bases). The length of the CDR3 is 14 residues. The V end was cut by 7 bases, the J end by 7 bases, with 17 bases between. The DNA of the CDR3 is TGTGCCAGCACCCCCGGAGGCCCCCGAAATGAGCAGTTCTTC. Translated, it gives CASTPGGPRNEQFF.

V is TRBV28 and J is TRBJ2-3, with D unresolved. This CDR3 has 15 amino acids. Germline V lookup: CDR1 MDHEN, CDR2 SYDVKM. The V end lost 5 bases, the J end lost 6 bases, and 18 bases lay between the germline ends. The CDR3 bases are TGTGCCAGCAGTCGCCCCCCCGGTTCTTCGGATACGCAGTATTTT. It encodes CASSRPPGSSDTQYF.

The rearrangement links TRBV28 to TRBJ2-5; a weak D match, TRBD2 (5 bases). V shed 1 base and J shed 1 base, with 13 bases lying between them. This CDR3 region has 16 residues. Per germline, CDR1 MDHEN and CDR2 SYDVKM. The DNA for the CDR3 is TGTGCCAGCAGTTTATCCGGGATGCTTCCCCAAGAGACCCAGTACTTC. Translation gives CASSLSGMLPQETQYF.

This clonotype was found a few times. V and J are TRBV14 and TRBJ2-5; D gene unclear. Trimming took off 1 base at V and 4 bases at J, with 16 bases between the two ends. The CDR3 covers 16 residues. Germline CDR1 SGHDN, CDR2 FVKESK. The DNA of the CDR3 is TGTGCCAGCAGCCAAGGTGTCTTGGTGTGGGGAGAGACCCAGTACTTC. Protein: CASSQGVLVWGETQYF.

V is TRBV7-9 and J is TRBJ1-4, with a weak D call TRBD1 (6 bases). The CDR3 is 14 residues long. Trimming took 2 bases from V and 6 from J, leaving 10 bases between them. Germline V gene lookup returns CDR1 SEHNR and CDR2 FQNEAQ (reference sequence). The CDR3 spells CASSLQGLDEKLFF. As DNA, the CDR3 is TGTGCCAGCAGCTTACAGGGGTTGGATGAAAAACTGTTTTTT.

This chain connects TRBV3-1 to TRBJ2-1; TRBD2 agrees at 11 bases. The CDR3 has 16 residues. Germline trimming cut 4 bases from V and 7 bases from J; bases unmatched to any gene: 9. Per the germline V gene, CDR1 is LGHDT and CDR2 is YNNKEL (reference sequence). The CDR3 protein is CASSLPGLAVGNEQFF. CDR3 nucleotide sequence: TGTGCCAGCAGCCTACCGGGACTAGCGGTGGGGAATGAGCAGTTCTTC.

The rearrangement joins TRBV18 to TRBJ1-5, with a tentative D call TRBD1 (6 bases). The germline V and J ends were trimmed by 4 bases and 5 bases, with 9 bases remaining between them. This CDR3 region has 13 residues. CDR1 and CDR2 (germline): KGHSH, LQKENI. The DNA of the CDR3 is TGTGCCAGCTCACAGGGGGAACATCAGCCCCAGCATTTT. This sequence encodes CASSQGEHQPQHF.

This clonotype was recorded a few times. The chain combines TRBV27 with TRBJ2-1; 12 nucleotides agree with TRBD1. The CDR3 has 15 amino acids. V gave up 6 bases and J gave up 5 bases; unmatched junction bases: 5. The germline V gene has CDR1 MNHEY and CDR2 SMNVEV (reference sequence). The CDR3 sequence: CASRPGQGAHNEQFF. DNA for the CDR3: TGTGCCAGCAGACCGGGACAGGGGGCCCACAATGAGCAGTTCTTC.

The chain combines TRBV7-8 with TRBJ1-5, with TRBD1 as a possible D gene (6 bases). CDR1 is SGHVS, CDR2 FQNEAQ, per germline. The V end lost 6 bases, the J end lost 1 base, and 10 bases lay between the germline ends. The CDR3 runs 14 residues. CDR3 residues: CASRGGMSNQPQHF. In nucleotides, the CDR3 is TGTGCCAGCAGAGGGGGTATGAGCAATCAGCCCCAGCATTTT.

The V gene is TRBV6-5, the J gene TRBJ2-3; D not resolved. The V end was cut by 1 base, the J end by 3 bases, with 11 bases between. Germline CDR1 reads MNHEY; CDR2 reads SVGAGI. CDR3 length equals 15 residues. The CDR3 loop reads CASSYLPSATDTQYF. The DNA of the CDR3 is TGTGCCAGCAGTTACTTACCCTCGGCTACAGATACGCAGTATTTT.

This clonotype showed up just a few times. This rearrangement joins TRBV11-2 to TRBJ2-7; maybe TRBD1 (5 bases). Germline V gives CDR1 SGHAT, CDR2 FQNNGV. Trimming stripped 10 bases from V and 3 bases from J, with 22 bases between. This CDR3 region has 15 residues. Written as DNA, the CDR3 is TGTGCCACCAGGAGACAGACCGGCTCCCGCTACGAGCAGTACTTC. Amino acid sequence: CATRRQTGSRYEQYF.

This clonotype appeared a few times. This chain links TRBV20-1 with TRBJ1-4; D is unclear. V was pared by 0 bases and J by 0 bases, with 14 bases between. CDR1 and CDR2 (germline): DFQATT, SNEGSKA (reference sequence). The CDR3 is 17 amino acids. CDR3 in DNA: TGCAGTGCTAGAGATACCGTTTACACCGCAACTAATGAAAAACTGTTTTTT. It encodes CSARDTVYTATNEKLFF.

This clonotype has only a few counts. J is TRBJ2-6 and V is TRBV5-1; D tentatively fits TRBD1 or TRBD2 (6 bases each). The germline V gene has CDR1 SGHRS and CDR2 YFSETQ. CDR3 length: 17 residues. V shed 2 bases and J shed 0 bases, with 12 bases lying between them. The CDR3 nucleotides are TGCGCCAGCAGCTTAAGGGGGGCTGACTCTGGGGCCAACGTCCTGACTTTC. It codes for CASSLRGADSGANVLTF.

This clonotype was detected a few times. The chain links TRBV27 to TRBJ2-3; TRBD2 matches 7 bases. CDR3 size: 17 residues. After removal of 4 bases from V and 6 bases from J, the junction contained 16 bases not matched to a gene. CDR1 and CDR2 from the germline V gene are MNHEY and SMNVEV (reference sequence). Here the CDR3 DNA reads TGTGCCAGCAGTTCCGCCTGGGCGGGGGTCCCCGCGGATACGCAGTATTTT. As protein: CASSSAWAGVPADTQYF.

This clonotype has just a few counts. This chain links TRBV5-1 with TRBJ2-1; the match to TRBD1 covers 7 bases. The CDR3 length is 13 residues. Germline CDR1 and CDR2: SGHRS and YFSETQ. The junction had 5 bases not matched to a gene; V was cut back by 7 bases and J by 4 bases. The CDR3, as DNA: TGCGCCAGCGGCTGGGACAGTTACAATGAGCAGTTCTTC. Its translation: CASGWDSYNEQFF. The complete variable domain, with remaining parts taken from reference TRBV5-1 and TRBJ2-1, reads KAGVTQTPRYLIKTRGQQVTLSCSPISGHRSVSWYQQTPGQGLQFLFEYFSETQRNKGNFPGRFSGRQFSNSRSEMNVSTLELGDSALYLCASGWDSYNEQFFGPGTRLTVL.

With regard to this clonotype: At one of its ends the junction is not consistent with the germline gene, which may arise from a read error. V gene TRBV12-3 or TRBV12-4 combines with J gene TRBJ2-7; 16 bases match TRBD2. The CDR3 sequence is 18 residues long. CDR3 sequence: CARSSQGTSGRENYEQYF. The CDR3 DNA sequence: TGTGCCAGAAGTTCTCAAGGGACTAGCGGGAGGGAAAACTACGAGCAGTACTTC.

This rearrangement joins TRBV28 to TRBJ2-1; maybe TRBD2 (5 bases). The CDR3 has 14 amino acids. CDR1 and CDR2 (germline): MDHEN, SYDVKM. The germline V and J ends were trimmed by 4 bases and 10 bases, with 17 bases remaining between them. This CDR3 reads CASSYVSEGVEQFF. The DNA for the CDR3 is TGTGCCAGCAGTTATGTATCAGAGGGTGTCGAGCAGTTCTTC.

This clonotype was recorded a few times. The rearrangement joins TRBV9 to TRBJ1-2; the D is unclear. Trimming stripped 4 bases from V and 2 bases from J, with 18 bases between. Germline assignment: CDR1 SGDLS and CDR2 YYNGEE. The CDR3 spans 16 residues. CDR3 DNA sequence: TGTGCCAGCAGCCCTACACCGACCCACCCCAACTATGGCTACACCTTC. This sequence encodes CASSPTPTHPNYGYTF. The full variable domain, with the rest looked up from reference TRBV9 and TRBJ1-2, is DSGVTQTPKHLITATGQRVTLRCSPRSGDLSVYWYQQSLDQGLQFLIQYYNGEERAKGNILERFSAQQFPDLHSELNLSSLELGDSALYFCASSPTPTHPNYGYTFGSGTRLTVV.

The rearrangement links TRBV6-2 or TRBV6-3 to TRBJ2-3, with TRBD1 identical over 7 bases. This CDR3 is built from 17 residues. V dropped 5 bases and J dropped 3; count of bases not matched to a gene: 14. Germline lookup yields CDR1 MNHEY and CDR2 SVGEGT. CDR3 sequence: CASSPKGQSKPTDTQYF. The CDR3 region has the DNA TGTGCCAGCAGTCCGAAGGGACAGTCCAAGCCGACAGATACGCAGTATTTT.

The V gene is TRBV19, the J gene TRBJ2-1; the match to TRBD2 covers 10 bases. This CDR3 is built from 17 residues. Germline CDR1 and CDR2: LNHDA and SQIVND (reference sequence). With 5 bases clipped from V and 8 bases from J, the junction kept 15 bases outside the gene matches. CDR3 in DNA: TGTGCCAGTAGTTCCCCGATTCCGGGACTAGCGCGTCATGAGCAGTTCTTC. As protein: CASSSPIPGLARHEQFF.

J is TRBJ1-1 and V is TRBV27, with D perhaps TRBD1 (6 bases). This CDR3 is 14 amino acids long. Trimming left V 4 bases short and J 5 bases short, with 14 bases between. Germline CDR1 reads MNHEY; CDR2 reads SMNVEV (reference sequence). Written as DNA, the CDR3 is TGTGCCAGCAGTTACAGGGAATCTGTAACTGAAGCTTTCTTT. Protein product: CASSYRESVTEAFF.

This clonotype was seen a handful of times. The chain is built from TRBV11-2 and TRBJ2-5, with 9 nucleotides matching TRBD2. Germline CDR1 reads SGHAT; CDR2 reads FQNNGV. The CDR3 loop spans 15 amino acids. Trimming took 3 bases from V and 3 from J; bases not matched to a gene: 5. CDR3 sequence reads: CASSFEASGKETQYF. The CDR3 nucleotides are TGTGCCAGCAGCTTTGAGGCTAGCGGGAAAGAGACCCAGTACTTC. The full variable domain, in which reference TRBV11-2 and TRBJ2-5 provide the parts outside the CDR3, is EAGVAQSPRYKIIEKRQSVAFWCNPISGHATLYWYQQILGQGPKLLIQFQNNGVVDDSQLPKDRFSAERLKGVDSTLKIQPAKLEDSAVYLCASSFEASGKETQYFGPGTRLLVL.

This clonotype has only one observation. The V gene is TRBV4-1, the J gene TRBJ2-7; perhaps D is TRBD1 or TRBD2 (5 bases each). V was clipped by 0 bases and J by 3 bases, with 12 bases between them. Germline CDR1 and CDR2: MGHRA and YSYEKL. The CDR3 is 15 residues long. The CDR3 bases are TGCGCCAGCAGCCAAGATGAGGGGACGGGCTACGAGCAGTACTTC. Translated: CASSQDEGTGYEQYF.

The sample holds a few counts of this clonotype. The chain links TRBV5-1 to TRBJ2-3; the match to TRBD1 covers 9 bases. The germline gives CDR1 SGHRS, CDR2 YFSETQ. This CDR3 has 17 amino acids. J lost 1 base, V lost 1 base, and 7 bases had no gene match. The CDR3 DNA reads as TGCGCCAGCAGCTTGTCCCGGGACAGGGTCGGCACAGATACGCAGTATTTT. This gives the protein CASSLSRDRVGTDTQYF.

This clonotype was counted many times. The CDR3 DNA reads TGTGCCAGCAGTTTGATAGCGGCCTACAATGAGCAGTTCTTC. Its translation is CASSLIAAYNEQFF. The chain carries TRBV12-3 or TRBV12-4 and TRBJ2-1; weak D call: TRBD2 (6 bases). V lost 3 bases and J lost 2, with 8 bases in between. The CDR3 contains 14 residues.

The chain employs TRBV6-1 and TRBJ2-3; tentatively, D is TRBD1 (7 bases). From germline, CDR1 is MNHNS and CDR2 SASEGT. The CDR3 covers 16 residues. V was shortened by 9 bases and J by 4 bases, with 23 bases between the two germline ends. CDR3 sequence: CASTSQGGEAADTQYF. DNA for the CDR3: TGTGCCAGTACCTCGCAGGGGGGCGAGGCAGCAGATACGCAGTATTTT.

The chain joins TRBV5-4 to TRBJ1-1, with no clear D. V dropped 0 bases and J dropped 5 bases, with 8 bases sitting between them. CDR1 SGHNT and CDR2 YYREEE come from the germline V gene (reference sequence). This CDR3 region has 13 residues. This chain's CDR3 is CASSLETGTEAFF. The DNA for the CDR3 is TGTGCCAGCAGCTTGGAAACTGGGACTGAAGCTTTCTTT.

This clonotype was picked up a small number of times. The rearrangement links TRBV28 to TRBJ1-1; 9 bases match TRBD1. CDR1 is MDHEN, CDR2 SYDVKM, per germline. The CDR3 runs to 14 residues. J was trimmed by 4 bases and V by 3 bases; bases with no gene match: 3. CDR3 loop: CASSLQQGATEAFF. DNA of the CDR3: TGTGCCAGCAGTTTGCAACAGGGGGCCACTGAAGCTTTCTTT.